This TCR beta chain was sequenced for a study of shared clonotypes between healthy human individuals. The CDR3 contains 14 residues. Germline V CDR1 and CDR2: MNHEY, SMNVEV (reference sequence). The germline V and J ends were trimmed by 2 bases and 2 bases, with 7 bases remaining between them. The data were produced by immunoSEQ multiplex PCR, yet TCRdb's version contains in-frame clones alone and is incomplete. This table holds fewer than 3 million clones, approximately 90% found once. Note on this clone: Other DNA sequences within the sample encode an identical CDR3.

The sequence was obtained from a man younger than 35 in good health. Some clones in this sample may be carry-over from other donors' samples. The sequencing input was naive CD4+ T cells from PBMCs. As to subset: CD45RA+ positively selected. The rearrangement uses TRBV27 and TRBJ1-3; D unclear. The CDR3 DNA reads TGTGCCAGCAGTTTAGGGAATCCTGGAAACACCATATATTTT. Its protein product is CASSLGNPGNTIYF.